This section outlines one T cell receptor (beta chain) sequence together with its context. Its antigen is still unknown. The CDR3 spans 14 residues. The germline CDR1 and CDR2 sequences are MNHEY and SVGAGI. The data stem from a study of STAT5B mutations in CD4+ large granular lymphocyte leukemia. Study-wide points: Compared with healthy controls (2/35), patient top clones favored TRBV06 (8/27). Without putative leukemic clones, patient CD4-sorted repertoires remained more clonal than healthy CD4+ repertoires.

The protocol was immunoSEQ multiplex PCR, while the TCRdb copy is restricted to in-frame clones and leaves out a portion. This table holds about 40,000 clones, less than 85% found once. The sequence derives from a human donor in good health. The chain employs TRBV6-5 and TRBJ2-5; D is perhaps TRBD1 or TRBD2 (6 bases each). With the DNA end fitting TRBJ2-7 better, the J assignment may be wrong. Sequencing used CD4+ T cells from blood buffy coats. In DNA, the CDR3 is TGTGCCAGCAGAGTACAGGCTGGGGGGCGCGAGCAGTACTTC. This sequence encodes CASRVQAGGREQYF.